These 16 T cell receptor beta chains share one sample of origin, sequenced in a study of blood T cell repertoires in COVID-19. Clones were sequenced by immunoSEQ multiplex PCR, and TCRdb holds only the in-frame ones, with some missing. The sample shows about 250,000 clones, roughly 87% of them seen only once. The sample comprised PBMCs or T cells enriched from blood (not recorded which). The receptors here all came from a woman in her twenties or thirties with acute COVID-19.

The chain uses TRBV5-6 and TRBJ1-1; a possible D gene is TRBD1 (6 bases). V lost 7 bases and J lost 1, with 14 bases in between. Looked up from germline, CDR1 is SGHDT and CDR2 is YYEEEE. CDR3 length equals 14 residues. CDR3 DNA sequence: TGTGCCAGCGGTGGGGGACACCAGAACACTGAAGCTTTCTTT. Residues: CASGGGHQNTEAFF.

This clone has a single count. The gene calls are TRBV6-5 and TRBJ2-1; a weak D match, TRBD1 (8 bases). Per germline, CDR1 MNHEY and CDR2 SVGAGI. The V gene lost 4 bases and the J gene lost 5 bases, with 18 bases spanning the gap. This CDR3 has 16 amino acids. The CDR3 here is CASSWEGGTGDNEQFF. CDR3 coding DNA: TGTGCCAGCAGTTGGGAGGGCGGGACAGGTGACAATGAGCAGTTCTTC.

J is TRBJ2-1 and V is TRBV10-3; 7 bases match TRBD2. This CDR3 contains 15 residues. The V segment lost 3 bases and the J segment 4 bases; nucleotides outside the gene matches: 6. CDR1 and CDR2 from the germline V gene are ENHRY and SYGVKD. The CDR3 nucleotides read TGTGCCATCAGTGAAAGAGGAGCGGGGTACAATGAGCAGTTCTTC. It is translated as CAISERGAGYNEQFF.

The CDR3 loop reads CASSQSPSGSYEQYF. As DNA, the CDR3 is TGCGCCAGCAGCCAATCGCCTAGCGGCTCCTACGAGCAGTACTTC. The chain has TRBV4-1 and TRBJ2-7; 7 bases agree with TRBD2. Germline values: CDR1 MGHRA, CDR2 YSYEKL. The CDR3 covers 15 residues. V lost 2 bases to trimming and J lost 0 bases; unmatched junction nucleotides: 4.

This clone was observed once. The chain uses TRBV28 and TRBJ2-7; D possibly corresponds to TRBD1 (5 bases). V lost 7 bases to trimming and J lost 5 bases, with 12 bases between them. Per germline, CDR1 MDHEN and CDR2 SYDVKM. The CDR3 length is 12 residues. The CDR3 reads CASMVQANEQYF. The CDR3 DNA follows: TGTGCCAGCATGGTACAGGCGAACGAGCAGTACTTC.

V gene TRBV5-8 combines with J gene TRBJ1-5, with TRBD1 identical over 8 bases. Looked up from germline, CDR1 is SGHTS and CDR2 is YDEGEE. CDR3 length equals 14 residues. The trim removed 3 bases at V and 6 bases at J, leaving 5 bases unmatched. CDR3 bases: TGTGCCAGCAGCTCGGACAGGGAGGTTCAGCCCCAGCATTTT. Amino acid sequence: CASSSDREVQPQHF. Based on the CDR3 plus reference TRBV5-8 and TRBJ1-5, the full variable domain is EAGVTQSPTHLIKTRGQQATLRCSPISGHTSVYWYQQALGLGLQFLLWYDEGEERNRGNFPPRFSGRQFPNYSSELNVNALELEDSALYLCASSSDREVQPQHFGDGTRLSIL.

The gene calls are TRBV3-1 (or the pseudogene TRBV3-2) and TRBJ1-5, with TRBD1 matching 9 bases. Germline V gives CDR1 LGHDT, CDR2 YNNKEL (reference sequence). V gave up 5 bases and J gave up 3 bases; unmatched junction bases: 5. CDR3 length: 15 amino acids. DNA for the CDR3: TGTGCCAGCAGCGGGGGACAGGGTCCCAATCAGCCCCAGCATTTT. Amino acid sequence: CASSGGQGPNQPQHF.

V usage is TRBV19 and J usage is TRBJ2-1; 8 nucleotides match TRBD2. The CDR3 length is 13 residues. After removal of 11 bases from V and 2 bases from J, the junction contained 5 bases not matched to a gene. Per germline, CDR1 LNHDA and CDR2 SQIVND (reference sequence). CDR3 nucleotide sequence: TGTGCCTGCGGCGGGGGGACCTACAATGAGCAGTTCTTC. Translating gives CACGGGTYNEQFF. The whole variable domain, filled in from reference TRBV19 and TRBJ2-1, reads DGGITQSPKYLFRKEGQNVTLSCEQNLNHDAMYWYRQDPGQGLRLIYYSQIVNDFQKGDIAEGYSVSREKKESFPLTVTSAQKNPTAFYLCACGGGTYNEQFFGPGTRLTVL.

CDR3 amino acids: CASSLVMATPNTEAFF. The CDR3 DNA follows: TGTGCCAGCAGCTTAGTAATGGCGACACCGAACACTGAAGCTTTCTTT. This chain links TRBV7-2 with TRBJ1-1, with D unresolved. The V and J ends lost 1 base and 1 base respectively, with 13 bases between them. CDR3 size: 16 residues. Germline-derived CDR1 and CDR2 are SGHTA and FQGNSA.

This clone was counted a single time. The chain links TRBV3-1 (or the pseudogene TRBV3-2) to TRBJ2-7; 8 bases line up with TRBD1. This CDR3 is 18 amino acids long. Germline CDR1 and CDR2: LGHDT and YNNKEL (reference sequence). Germline trimming cut 4 bases from V and 0 bases from J; bases unmatched to any gene: 14. The CDR3 loop reads CASSRSPPQGAYSYEQYF. CDR3 nucleotide sequence: TGTGCCAGCAGCCGCAGCCCCCCGCAGGGGGCTTACTCCTACGAGCAGTACTTC.

The V and J genes are TRBV6-4 and TRBJ2-7; 8 bases are a match to TRBD1. This CDR3 is built from 15 residues. Germline assignment: CDR1 MRHNA and CDR2 SNTAGT. V trimming: 3 bases; J trimming: 3 bases; junction bases outside the gene matches: 7. The CDR3 bases are TGTGCCAGCAGTGATGACAGGGGATACCTCTACGAGCAGTACTTC. Encoded protein: CASSDDRGYLYEQYF.

The CDR3 sequence is CASRQAPYEQYF. The CDR3 DNA reads TGTGCCAGCCGACAAGCTCCCTACGAGCAGTACTTC. The chain combines TRBV6-5 with TRBJ2-7; D call uncertain. This CDR3 comprises 12 residues. Germline CDR1 is MNHEY and CDR2 is SVGAGI. Trimming shortened V by 8 bases and J by 2 bases, and 10 bases separated the two germline ends.

J is TRBJ2-1 and V is TRBV10-3, with TRBD1 as a possible D gene (7 bases). Germline V gene lookup returns CDR1 ENHRY and CDR2 SYGVKD. This CDR3 has 12 residues. The V gene lost 11 bases and the J gene lost 6 bases, with 14 bases spanning the gap. CDR3 amino acids: CASSAGGNEQFF. CDR3 bases: TGTGCCTCTAGCGCAGGGGGCAATGAGCAGTTCTTC.

V and J are TRBV30 and TRBJ2-2, with TRBD2 as a possible D gene (5 bases). Germline V lookup: CDR1 GTSNPN, CDR2 SVGIG (reference sequence). CDR3 length equals 11 residues. The V end lost 8 bases, the J end lost 13 bases, and 17 bases lay between the germline ends. This chain's CDR3 is CAGSATRGLFF. CDR3 nucleotide sequence: TGTGCCGGCTCAGCCACCCGGGGGCTGTTTTTT. Variable domain in full (rest from reference TRBV30 and TRBJ2-2): SQTIHQWPATLVQPVGSPLSLECTVEGTSNPNLYWYRQAAGRGLQLLFYSVGIGQISSEVPQNLSASRPQDRQFILSSKKLLLSDSGFYLCAGSATRGLFFGEGSRLTVL.

The chain has TRBV19 and TRBJ1-2; the D gene is possibly TRBD1 (5 bases). The V end was cut by 9 bases, the J end by 7 bases, with 18 bases between. Germline lookup yields CDR1 LNHDA and CDR2 SQIVND (reference sequence). This CDR3 has 13 residues. As DNA, the CDR3 is TGTGCCAGCAAGAGCCAGGGTGAAGGTGGCTACACCTTC. Amino acid sequence: CASKSQGEGGYTF.

V usage is TRBV6-5 and J usage is TRBJ1-1; D not resolved. The CDR3 runs to 15 residues. CDR1 MNHEY and CDR2 SVGAGI come from the germline V gene. Trimming pared 0 bases from V and 8 bases from J, leaving 16 bases between. The CDR3 DNA reads as TGTGCCAGCAGTTACTCCGCGGGGTCGCCTGCAGAAGCTTTCTTT. Translated: CASSYSAGSPAEAFF.